Listed below are T cell receptor beta chains from one sample, sequenced in a study of blood T cell repertoires in COVID-19. Produced via immunoSEQ multiplex PCR; TCRdb's table is partial and in-frame only. The profile shows approximately 20,000 clones, 82% of them singletons. The sample taken for sequencing was peripheral blood. The receptors were gathered from a human donor in a cohort sampled during active COVID-19. CDR3s include the opening cysteine and the closing phenylalanine or tryptophan. A D gene is named only where the DNA matches it firmly. A clone size is listed for some rows: how often the clone was seen (once, few, many), or a class if it is expanded.

>.|TRBV28|.|TRBJ1-1
CASKGSQRMNTEAFF
TGTGCCAGCAAGGGGTCCCAAAGGATGAACACTGAAGCTTTCTTT
>.|TRBV30|TRBD2|TRBJ2-2
CAWRGLAGSVTGELFF
TGTGCCTGGAGGGGACTAGCGGGTTCGGTCACCGGGGAGCTGTTTTTT
>.|TRBV6-5|TRBD1|TRBJ1-5
CASRKGQGEGQPQHF
TGTGCCAGCAGAAAGGGACAGGGGGAGGGTCAGCCCCAGCATTTT
>.|TRBV28|.|TRBJ2-1
CASSERREYNEQFF
TGTGCCAGCAGTGAACGGAGGGAGTACAATGAGCAGTTCTTC
>.|TRBV7-9|TRBD2|TRBJ2-1
CASSLGGSHNEQFF
TGTGCCAGCAGCTTGGGCGGGAGTCACAATGAGCAGTTCTTC
>.|TRBV4-2|TRBD1|TRBJ2-7
CASSQEDRGSYEQYF
TGTGCCAGCAGCCAAGAAGACAGGGGGTCCTACGAGCAGTACTTC
>.|TRBV6-1|.|TRBJ2-7
CASSALGGTASYEQYF
TGTGCCAGCAGTGCCCTCGGCGGGACAGCTTCCTACGAGCAGTACTTC
>.|TRBV28|TRBD1|TRBJ2-1
CASTHTGTGNNEQFF
TGTGCCAGCACTCATACCGGGACAGGGAACAATGAGCAGTTCTTC
>.|TRBV6-6|TRBD2|TRBJ2-2
CASQREGHTGELFF
TGTGCCAGTCAGCGGGAGGGTCACACCGGGGAGCTGTTTTTT
>.|TRBV6-5|TRBD1|TRBJ1-2
CASSHSARGRDGYTF
TGTGCCAGCAGTCACAGTGCCAGGGGGCGCGATGGCTACACCTTC
>.|TRBV29-1|.|TRBJ2-2
CSSWANTGELFF
TGCAGCTCATGGGCCAACACCGGGGAGCTGTTTTTT
>.|TRBV7-9|.|TRBJ2-1
CASSWLTLEGSSYNEQFF
TGTGCCAGCAGCTGGCTGACCTTGGAGGGAAGCTCCTACAATGAGCAGTTCTTC
>.|TRBV4-2|.|TRBJ2-1
CASSQESGSSYNEQFF
TGTGCCAGCAGCCAAGAGAGCGGTTCCTCCTACAATGAGCAGTTCTTC
>.|TRBV5-1|.|TRBJ2-7
CASSLTSNVYEQYF
TGCGCCAGCAGCTTGACTAGCAATGTCTACGAGCAGTACTTC
>.|TRBV6-5|.|TRBJ2-1
CASSPSKNEQFF
TGTGCCAGCAGTCCCTCTAAAAATGAGCAGTTCTTC
>.|TRBV4-1|TRBD1|TRBJ2-4
CASSQVGRGAKNIQYF
TGCGCCAGCAGCCAAGTCGGCAGGGGGGCCAAAAACATTCAGTACTTC
>.|TRBV18|TRBD1|TRBJ1-2
CASSPRTGLGYGYTF
TGTGCCAGCTCACCAAGGACAGGGCTAGGGTATGGCTACACCTTC
>.|TRBV6-6|.|TRBJ2-7
CASSYGSNYEQYF
TGTGCCAGCAGTTACGGCAGTAACTACGAGCAGTACTTC
>.|TRBV6-1|TRBD2|TRBJ2-1
CASSELAGDYNEQFF
TGTGCCAGCAGTGAACTAGCGGGAGACTACAATGAGCAGTTCTTC
>once|TRBV6-2/TRBV6-3|TRBD1|TRBJ1-5
CASSYSKSTGNIAQHF
TGTGCCAGCAGTTACTCGAAGTCGACAGGGAACATAGCCCAGCATTTT
>.|TRBV19|TRBD2|TRBJ2-1
CASISGNLNEQFF
TGTGCCAGTATTAGCGGGAATCTCAATGAGCAGTTCTTC
>.|TRBV18|.|TRBJ2-7
CASSPISARAEEQYF
TGTGCCAGCTCACCAATCTCGGCCAGGGCGGAAGAGCAGTACTTC
>.|TRBV2|TRBD1|TRBJ1-2
CASSEGQGGGYTF
TGTGCCAGCAGCGAGGGACAGGGGGGCGGCTACACCTTC
>.|TRBV2|TRBD1|TRBJ1-5
CASSGDSSNQPQHF
TGTGCCAGCAGTGGGGACAGTAGCAATCAGCCCCAGCATTTT
>.|TRBV14|TRBD1|TRBJ2-2
CASSQETGARGTGELFF
TGTGCCAGCAGCCAAGAGACAGGGGCAAGGGGGACCGGGGAGCTGTTTTTT